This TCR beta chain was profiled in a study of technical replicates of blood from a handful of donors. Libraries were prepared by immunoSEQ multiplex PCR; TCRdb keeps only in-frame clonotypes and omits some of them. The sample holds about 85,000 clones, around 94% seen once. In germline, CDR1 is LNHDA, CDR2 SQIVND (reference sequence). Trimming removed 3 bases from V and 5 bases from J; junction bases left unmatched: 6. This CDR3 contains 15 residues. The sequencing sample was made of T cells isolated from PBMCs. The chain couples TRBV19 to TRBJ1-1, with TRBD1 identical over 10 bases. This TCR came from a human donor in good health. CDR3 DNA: TGTGCCAGTAGTATTAAAGGACAGGGGGAAACTGAAGCTTTCTTT. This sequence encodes CASSIKGQGETEAFF.